This TCR beta chain was captured in a study of blood T cell repertoires in COVID-19. At the level of the study: Samples came from the United States, Italy and Spain, spanning acute and convalescent COVID-19. T cells, B-cell-depleted T cells, or PBMCs provided the cDNA or gDNA that served as material.

Followed over time, Seattle patients had been enrolled while infection was active. Original analysis: Reference gene primer amplification in the assay estimated nucleated cell counts. The repertoire was sequenced with immunoSEQ multiplex PCR; TCRdb's copy has only in-frame clones and lacks some. Clone size and the V and J calls come from that table; the DNA yielded D and trimming. The sample includes roughly 160,000 clones, about 86% seen only once; the top ten take around a tenth. V lost 1 base, J lost 11 bases, and 11 bases lay in between. Germline V lookup: CDR1 SGHAT, CDR2 FQNNGV. This CDR3 contains 12 residues.

This receptor was taken from a woman between 70 and 85 years old with COVID-19, enrolled during active disease. What was sequenced was peripheral blood. The rearrangement links TRBV11-2 to TRBJ1-1, with no clear D. CDR3 sequence: CASSLGRFGAFF. CDR3 nucleotides: TGTGCCAGCAGCTTAGGCAGGTTCGGTGCTTTCTTT. Using reference TRBV11-2 and TRBJ1-1 for the parts outside the CDR3, the full variable domain is EAGVAQSPRYKIIEKRQSVAFWCNPISGHATLYWYQQILGQGPKLLIQFQNNGVVDDSQLPKDRFSAERLKGVDSTLKIQPAKLEDSAVYLCASSLGRFGAFFGQGTRLTVV.